Listed below are T cell receptor beta chains from one sample, sequenced in a study of OX40 agonist ivuxolimab in advanced cancers. Using immunoSEQ multiplex PCR, the repertoire was profiled, and TCRdb retains in-frame clones only, with some absent. This table holds tens of thousands of clones, roughly 85% found once. The sample in question was CD4+ or CD8+ T cells sorted from blood, obtained in a trial of the OX40 agonist ivuxolimab. All receptors come from an adult with an advanced solid tumor such as melanoma, head and neck, liver or kidney cancer. Both conserved end residues are part of each CDR3. Fields, in order: V gene, clone size, CDR3 protein. Only some rows state a clone size, as once, few, many or a class for expanded clones.

v_call: TRBV18
clone_size: .
cdr3_aa: CASSPPSIAVGNQPQHF

v_call: TRBV20-1
clone_size: .
cdr3_aa: CSERKDWGSFF

v_call: TRBV6-5
clone_size: .
cdr3_aa: CASRRGLNNEQFF

v_call: TRBV6-4
clone_size: .
cdr3_aa: CASSAGTGDQPQHF

v_call: TRBV7-2
clone_size: .
cdr3_aa: CASSSGPFEETQYF

v_call: TRBV6-1
clone_size: few
cdr3_aa: CASRLDRGGNQPQHF

v_call: TRBV5-6
clone_size: once
cdr3_aa: CASSLRQWNLETQYF

v_call: TRBV7-9
clone_size: .
cdr3_aa: CASSSFLGSRDEQYF

v_call: TRBV5-1
clone_size: .
cdr3_aa: CASSLEGAKTEAFF

v_call: TRBV5-5
clone_size: few
cdr3_aa: CASSLDWRIYF

v_call: TRBV9
clone_size: .
cdr3_aa: CASSVGPTQGEQFF

v_call: TRBV6-1
clone_size: .
cdr3_aa: CASSEARPGDSYNEQFF

v_call: TRBV7-2
clone_size: .
cdr3_aa: CASTPLLRDTQYF

v_call: TRBV11-2
clone_size: .
cdr3_aa: CASSLEGATNYGYTF

v_call: TRBV5-5
clone_size: .
cdr3_aa: CASSLAGGNEKLFF

v_call: TRBV7-2
clone_size: .
cdr3_aa: CASSLDPFFSGANVLTF

v_call: TRBV11-3
clone_size: .
cdr3_aa: CASSLGFRETQYF

v_call: TRBV5-1
clone_size: .
cdr3_aa: CASSGNLNTEAFF

v_call: TRBV30
clone_size: .
cdr3_aa: CAWRGSDKNEKLFF

v_call: TRBV19
clone_size: .
cdr3_aa: CASRRGQGGYGYTF

v_call: TRBV7-3
clone_size: few
cdr3_aa: CASSLTAGGVYEQYF

v_call: TRBV19
clone_size: .
cdr3_aa: CASSIAGQNSNQPQHF

v_call: TRBV11-2
clone_size: .
cdr3_aa: CASSLRQANTEAFF

v_call: TRBV7-8
clone_size: few
cdr3_aa: CASAPRGPSSYEQYF

v_call: TRBV5-4
clone_size: .
cdr3_aa: CATTQAVSAYNEQFF